The sequence of this T cell receptor (beta chain) was determined in a study of T cells expressing NK-cell markers. Study-wide background: Serological testing identified seven of the eight sequenced donors as HCMV-seropositive and one as seronegative.

Germline V gives CDR1 LGHDT, CDR2 YNNKEL (reference sequence). The CDR3 runs to 16 residues. TCRdb reanalyzed the 5' RACE reads and collapses them to one entry per CDR3 protein, without DNA. The sample holds approximately 460,000 distinct CDR3 sequences. Overall study results and limits: Expanded NKG2C+ T cell clones had unclear HCMV specificity. A handful of donors' CD3+CD56-NKG2C+ cells were dominated by the same clonotypes.

Turning to this clonotype: Its matching antigen is unknown.

The specimen sequenced was blood T cells: a sorted CD56 or NKG2C T cell subset, CD4+ or CD8+ T cells, or bulk PBMC T cells (not recorded which). The TCR was taken from a woman between 18 and 75 years old in good health. The rearrangement uses TRBV3-1 and TRBJ1-4. The CDR3 here is CASSPSGGESAEKLFF.